This is a list of T cell receptor beta chains from one sample in a study of blood T cell repertoires in COVID-19. The assay was immunoSEQ multiplex PCR, and TCRdb's table has in-frame clones only and misses some. Altogether 140,000 to 150,000 clones are present, 80% to 90% being singletons, with the ten largest covering roughly 13%. Specimen: peripheral blood. The receptors derive from a man younger than 35 with COVID-19, enrolled during active disease. CDR3s include the opening cysteine and the closing phenylalanine or tryptophan. The order of the fields is clone size, V gene, CDR3 length, J gene, D gene, CDR3 DNA, CDR3 protein. D genes are given only for firm matches. Rows may omit the clone size; those that give it use once, few, many or a size class.

.,TRBV29-1,12,TRBJ2-2,.,TGCAGCGTTGCCGGGGTAACCGGGGAGCTGTTTTTT,CSVAGVTGELFF
.,TRBV7-2,13,TRBJ1-5,.,TGTGCCAGCAGCTTGGAGAGCAATCAGCCCCAGCATTTT,CASSLESNQPQHF
.,TRBV6-6,12,TRBJ1-2,.,TGTGCCAGCAGTACTCATAACTATGGCTACACCTTC,CASSTHNYGYTF
.,TRBV7-9,17,TRBJ2-7,TRBD2,TGTGCCAGCAGCTTGGGAGGACTAGCGGATAGCTCCTACGAGCAGTACTTC,CASSLGGLADSSYEQYF
.,TRBV7-2,19,TRBJ2-1,TRBD2,TGTGCCAGCAGCACTGGGACTAGAGGACCCCAAGGAGGATACAATGAGCAGTTCTTC,CASSTGTRGPQGGYNEQFF
.,TRBV4-1,16,TRBJ2-7,TRBD2,TGCGCCAGCAGCCAAGCCACCAGCGGGAGCTCCTACGAGCAGTACTTC,CASSQATSGSSYEQYF
once,TRBV5-1,15,TRBJ2-7,TRBD2,TGCGCCAGCAGCCTCGGGACGGGGGGGACCTACGAGCAGTACTTC,CASSLGTGGTYEQYF
.,TRBV5-6,14,TRBJ2-7,TRBD1,TGTGCCAGCAGCTCCGGGACAGGCCTCTACGAGCAGTACTTC,CASSSGTGLYEQYF
.,TRBV28,12,TRBJ2-7,.,TGTGCCAGCAGTTCGTCGTCCTACGAGCAGTACTTC,CASSSSSYEQYF
.,TRBV11-2,13,TRBJ2-3,.,TGTGCCAGCAGCTTACGGGTCACAGATACGCAGTATTTT,CASSLRVTDTQYF
.,TRBV5-5,13,TRBJ2-5,.,TGTGCCAGCAACTTACGACAGCAAGAGACCCAGTACTTC,CASNLRQQETQYF
.,TRBV7-8,17,TRBJ1-5,TRBD1,TGTGCCAGCAGCCGCCCGGGGACAGGGATAGGAAATCAGCCCCAGCATTTT,CASSRPGTGIGNQPQHF
.,TRBV7-2,15,TRBJ1-6,TRBD1,TGTGCCAGCAGTTCGGGACAGGGGGATAATTCACCCCTCCACTTT,CASSSGQGDNSPLHF
.,TRBV19,15,TRBJ2-7,TRBD2,TGTGCCAGTAGTAACAGACTAGCGGGCACCTACGAGCAGTACTTC,CASSNRLAGTYEQYF
.,TRBV10-3,20,TRBJ2-3,TRBD2,TGTGCCATCAGTGGAGCGTCGTTGACTAGCGGGATCCGTAGCACAGATACGCAGTATTTT,CAISGASLTSGIRSTDTQYF
.,TRBV10-3,14,TRBJ2-5,.,TGTGCCATCAGTGGCCCAGGGCTTGGTTCGGCCCAGTACTTC,CAISGPGLGSAQYF
.,TRBV11-2,14,TRBJ1-5,.,TGTGCCAGCAGCTTGGGGGGAACGGGACAGCCCCAGCATTTT,CASSLGGTGQPQHF
.,TRBV28,15,TRBJ2-1,TRBD1,TGTGCCAGCAGCCGCTATGGGACAGGGAACAATGAGCAGTTCTTC,CASSRYGTGNNEQFF
.,TRBV27,14,TRBJ1-1,.,TGTGCCAGCAGTTTGCAGCGGTTGAACACTGAAGCTTTCTTT,CASSLQRLNTEAFF
.,TRBV19,16,TRBJ1-2,.,TGTGCCAGTAGTGTCGATCTCGGTTGGGGCCGCTATGGCTACACCTTC,CASSVDLGWGRYGYTF
.,TRBV19,16,TRBJ2-5,TRBD2,TGTGCCAGTAGTACAAGGACTAGCGGGGGACAAGAGACCCAGTACTTC,CASSTRTSGGQETQYF
.,TRBV28,13,TRBJ1-5,TRBD1,TGTGCCAGCAGTTTATTAGGGGGCCAGCCCCAGCATTTT,CASSLLGGQPQHF
.,TRBV7-8,14,TRBJ2-1,.,TGTGCCAGCAGCTTAACAAGGAGGGGCGATGAGCAGTTCTTC,CASSLTRRGDEQFF
.,TRBV10-3,15,TRBJ2-1,TRBD2,TGTGCCATCAGTTCGGGACTAGCGGCATACAATGAGCAGTTCTTC,CAISSGLAAYNEQFF
.,TRBV5-1,17,TRBJ2-2,TRBD2,TGCGCCAGCACCCCCCGAGGGGCGGGAGGGGGCACCGGGGAGCTGTTTTTT,CASTPRGAGGGTGELFF
.,TRBV10-3,12,TRBJ1-1,.,TGTGCCACCGCGGTGGGTAGCACTGAAGCTTTCTTT,CATAVGSTEAFF
.,TRBV28,17,TRBJ1-5,.,TGTGCCAGCAGTTTAGGCCGCGGGGGGCCCAGCAATCAGCCCCAGCATTTT,CASSLGRGGPSNQPQHF
few,TRBV19,14,TRBJ1-5,.,TGTGCCAGTAGTGCGGGACCGAGCAATCAGCCCCAGCATTTT,CASSAGPSNQPQHF
.,TRBV28,16,TRBJ1-5,.,TGTGCCAGCAGTATACGACCGGGTCGACCTAATCAGCCCCAGCATTTT,CASSIRPGRPNQPQHF
.,TRBV28,17,TRBJ2-6,TRBD1,TGTGCCAGCAGTGCGTCACAGGGGAAAGGTGGGGCCAACGTCCTGACTTTC,CASSASQGKGGANVLTF
.,TRBV27,15,TRBJ2-7,TRBD1,TGTGCCAGCAGCTTAGGGGGACAGGCCCCCTACGAGCAGTACTTC,CASSLGGQAPYEQYF
.,TRBV4-3,13,TRBJ2-7,.,TGCGCCAGCAGTCCTAGACGAAGTTACGAGCAGTACTTC,CASSPRRSYEQYF
.,TRBV4-1,15,TRBJ2-1,.,TGCGCCAGCAGCCAAGATCCCGGAGTCTACAATGAGCAGTTCTTC,CASSQDPGVYNEQFF
.,TRBV29-1,13,TRBJ1-1,.,TGCAGCGTAACGCGACGGGTGAACACTGAAGCTTTCTTT,CSVTRRVNTEAFF
.,TRBV6-5,15,TRBJ2-2,TRBD1,TGTGCCAGCAGTTGGGACAGTCGGAGCACCGGGGAGCTGTTTTTT,CASSWDSRSTGELFF
.,TRBV5-6,12,TRBJ2-1,.,TGTGCCAGCAGCTTGCCGGGGGATGAGCAGTTCTTC,CASSLPGDEQFF
.,TRBV9,12,TRBJ1-2,.,TGTGCCAGCAGCCCATGGGTCAGGGGCTACACCTTC,CASSPWVRGYTF
.,TRBV19,15,TRBJ2-7,TRBD2,TGTGCCAGTAGTGCCGTAGCGGGAGATATCTACGAGCAGTACTTC,CASSAVAGDIYEQYF
.,TRBV6-2/TRBV6-3,15,TRBJ2-1,TRBD1,TGTGCCAGCAGTATGTCGGGACAGGGTTGGAATGAGCAGTTCTTC,CASSMSGQGWNEQFF
once,TRBV10-3,13,TRBJ1-2,.,TGTGCCATCAGTGATAACAGGGATCATGGCTACACCTTC,CAISDNRDHGYTF
.,TRBV7-7,15,TRBJ2-2,TRBD1,TGTGCTAGCAGCTTAGGGACAGGGGACACCGGGGAGCTGTTTTTT,CASSLGTGDTGELFF
.,TRBV9,15,TRBJ2-5,.,TGTGCCAGCAGCCAACGACAGGCCCCCCGAGAGACCCAGTACTTC,CASSQRQAPRETQYF
.,TRBV6-5,13,TRBJ1-5,.,TGTGCCAGCATACGGGGGGCAGGTCAGCCCCAGCATTTT,CASIRGAGQPQHF
.,TRBV19,15,TRBJ2-2,TRBD1,TGTGCCAGTAGTGCCGGGACAGGGGTAACCGGGGAGCTGTTTTTT,CASSAGTGVTGELFF
.,TRBV4-3,15,TRBJ2-7,.,TGCGCCAGCAGCCATACCAGAGGGAGAGGTTTCGAGCAGTACTTC,CASSHTRGRGFEQYF
.,TRBV5-4,16,TRBJ2-3,TRBD2,TGTGCCAGCAGCCCAACTAGCGGGAGGCCCACAGATACGCAGTATTTT,CASSPTSGRPTDTQYF
.,TRBV29-1,13,TRBJ2-7,.,TGCAGCGCCAGGGGTCAGTACAACTACGAGCAGTACTTC,CSARGQYNYEQYF
.,TRBV7-8,14,TRBJ2-2,TRBD1,TGTGCCAGCATCGACAGGGGTCAGCCCGGGGAGCTGTTTTTT,CASIDRGQPGELFF
once,TRBV7-2,17,TRBJ2-7,TRBD2,TGTGCCAGCAGCCTCTCCCGGGGACTAGCGGAACCCTACGAGCAGTACTTC,CASSLSRGLAEPYEQYF
.,TRBV29-1,15,TRBJ1-2,TRBD1,TGCAGCGTTGAAGGGGGACAGGGTTTATACTATGGCTACACCTTC,CSVEGGQGLYYGYTF
.,TRBV30,13,TRBJ2-1,TRBD1,TGTGCCTGGAGCCCGGACAGGTCGAATGAGCAGTTCTTC,CAWSPDRSNEQFF
.,TRBV6-1,17,TRBJ2-2,TRBD1,TGTGCCAGCAGTGAAGTGATACAGGGGGCGGACACCGGGGAGCTGTTTTTT,CASSEVIQGADTGELFF
.,TRBV6-5,15,TRBJ1-5,.,TGTGCCAGCACACAAATCAGGGGTAGCAATCAGCCCCAGCATTTT,CASTQIRGSNQPQHF
.,TRBV27,13,TRBJ1-1,.,TGTGCCAGCAGTTGGAATGGCGGCTCTGAAGCTTTCTTT,CASSWNGGSEAFF
.,TRBV27,15,TRBJ2-1,TRBD2,TGTGCCAGCAGTTTCAGCGGGAGGGCCATGGATGAGCAGTTCTTC,CASSFSGRAMDEQFF
.,TRBV11-2,17,TRBJ1-1,.,TGTGCCAGCAGCTCTAGTGTTAGTTCCCGGTCAAACACTGAAGCTTTCTTT,CASSSSVSSRSNTEAFF
.,TRBV7-2,14,TRBJ2-2,TRBD1,TGTGCCAGCAGCTTGAACAGGGGCACCGGGGAGCTGTTTTTT,CASSLNRGTGELFF